This T cell receptor (beta chain) was recorded in a study of blood T cell repertoires in COVID-19. Repertoires were generated with immunoSEQ multiplex PCR, while TCRdb's copy carries only in-frame clones and drops some. The sample lists about 86,000 clones, roughly four fifths occurring once. Trimming removed 3 bases from V and 0 bases from J, with 11 bases in between. The germline CDR1 and CDR2 sequences are KGHDR and SFDVKD. This CDR3 contains 17 residues. The rearrangement uses TRBV24-1 and TRBJ2-6; D remains ambiguous. The receptor comes from a woman aged 80 or over with acute or convalescent COVID-19. Sequencing was performed on peripheral blood. In nucleotides, the CDR3 is TGTGCCACCAGTGATCCCTCGTGGAGCTCTGGGGCCAACGTCCTGACTTTC. It translates to CATSDPSWSSGANVLTF.